This is a list of T cell receptor beta chains from one sample in a study of shared clonotypes between healthy human individuals. Profiling relied on immunoSEQ multiplex PCR, and the TCRdb table lists in-frame clones only, not all of them. The table has 2 million or so clones, around 96% seen once. The sequencing sample was made of naive CD8+ T cells sorted from blood. These receptors were collected from a man aged 18 to 29 in good health. Each CDR3 is given with its conserved first and last residue. A D gene is named only where the DNA matches it firmly.

v_call: TRBV30
j_call: TRBJ2-1
d_call: TRBD2
cdr3_aa: CAWSVIGGGEQFF

v_call: TRBV4-1
j_call: TRBJ2-3
d_call: TRBD1
cdr3_aa: CASSHRDRGGDTQYF

v_call: TRBV5-4
j_call: TRBJ1-1
d_call: .
cdr3_aa: CASSSYDSEAFF

v_call: TRBV5-6
j_call: TRBJ2-7
d_call: .
cdr3_aa: CASSLGSAYEQYF

v_call: TRBV5-6
j_call: TRBJ2-7
d_call: .
cdr3_aa: CASSQIGQTYEQYF

v_call: TRBV19
j_call: TRBJ1-1
d_call: .
cdr3_aa: CASSIILNTEAFF

v_call: TRBV6-1
j_call: TRBJ2-1
d_call: .
cdr3_aa: CASSEGGYSEQFF

v_call: TRBV9
j_call: TRBJ2-3
d_call: .
cdr3_aa: CASSASITGSSTDTQYF

v_call: TRBV19
j_call: TRBJ2-7
d_call: TRBD1
cdr3_aa: CATRSGQGPLHEQYF

v_call: TRBV5-6
j_call: TRBJ2-7
d_call: TRBD2
cdr3_aa: CASSLGLAVHEQYF

v_call: TRBV7-9
j_call: TRBJ2-7
d_call: TRBD2
cdr3_aa: CASSLEASGSYEQYF

v_call: TRBV28
j_call: TRBJ2-5
d_call: TRBD2
cdr3_aa: CATTGGEETQYF

v_call: TRBV27
j_call: TRBJ1-5
d_call: TRBD1
cdr3_aa: CASSFQGGESNQPQHF

v_call: TRBV7-8
j_call: TRBJ2-3
d_call: .
cdr3_aa: CASSFGTSTDTQYF

v_call: TRBV10-1
j_call: TRBJ1-1
d_call: .
cdr3_aa: CASSKHSNTEAFF

v_call: TRBV6-1
j_call: TRBJ2-1
d_call: TRBD2
cdr3_aa: CASIRTSTYNEQFF

v_call: TRBV13
j_call: TRBJ1-1
d_call: TRBD1
cdr3_aa: CASSPGQGSTEAFF

v_call: TRBV27
j_call: TRBJ2-3
d_call: .
cdr3_aa: CASSLLGKVNTQYF

v_call: TRBV7-9
j_call: TRBJ2-7
d_call: TRBD2
cdr3_aa: CASSLGTSPYEQYF

v_call: TRBV2
j_call: TRBJ2-1
d_call: TRBD2
cdr3_aa: CASSAGGTNEQFF

v_call: TRBV7-9
j_call: TRBJ2-3
d_call: TRBD1
cdr3_aa: CASVIWTGGLTDTQYF

v_call: TRBV29-1
j_call: TRBJ2-7
d_call: TRBD1
cdr3_aa: CSGSRDRELEQYF

v_call: TRBV27
j_call: TRBJ2-7
d_call: TRBD1
cdr3_aa: CASSFGTGNEQYF

v_call: TRBV15
j_call: TRBJ1-5
d_call: .
cdr3_aa: CATSLPEDRPNQPQHF

v_call: TRBV11-2
j_call: TRBJ1-6
d_call: TRBD1
cdr3_aa: CASSLSEGTANSPLHF

v_call: TRBV10-3
j_call: TRBJ2-1
d_call: .
cdr3_aa: CAISDLTDIEGEQFF

v_call: TRBV6-6
j_call: TRBJ2-7
d_call: .
cdr3_aa: CASSGLETDEQYF

v_call: TRBV9
j_call: TRBJ1-4
d_call: .
cdr3_aa: CASSADSGTANEKLFF

v_call: TRBV4-1
j_call: TRBJ1-4
d_call: TRBD1
cdr3_aa: CASSQMTGFSNEKLFF

v_call: TRBV5-3
j_call: TRBJ2-7
d_call: .
cdr3_aa: CARSLWFKLGNSYEQYF

v_call: TRBV27
j_call: TRBJ2-7
d_call: TRBD1
cdr3_aa: CASSYSSGTVTYEQYF

v_call: TRBV7-9
j_call: TRBJ1-4
d_call: .
cdr3_aa: CASSLSTGSELFF

v_call: TRBV15
j_call: TRBJ1-1
d_call: .
cdr3_aa: CATSPTRENTEAFF

v_call: TRBV27
j_call: TRBJ2-7
d_call: TRBD1
cdr3_aa: CASSLAGGMYEQYF

v_call: TRBV6-6
j_call: TRBJ1-1
d_call: .
cdr3_aa: CASSYPGQPNTEAFF

v_call: TRBV4-1
j_call: TRBJ1-6
d_call: .
cdr3_aa: CASSWSKGGDNSPLHF

v_call: TRBV27
j_call: TRBJ2-1
d_call: TRBD1
cdr3_aa: CASSSTGPGYNEQFF

v_call: TRBV10-1
j_call: TRBJ2-5
d_call: TRBD1
cdr3_aa: CASSDDRDQETQYF

v_call: TRBV7-9
j_call: TRBJ1-4
d_call: TRBD1
cdr3_aa: CASSQGQGDEKLFF

v_call: TRBV18
j_call: TRBJ1-5
d_call: .
cdr3_aa: CASSPGGGNQPQHF

v_call: TRBV9
j_call: TRBJ2-3
d_call: .
cdr3_aa: CASSPGTESSTDTQYF

v_call: TRBV19
j_call: TRBJ2-7
d_call: TRBD2
cdr3_aa: CASSIGGGDYEQYF

v_call: TRBV18
j_call: TRBJ2-2
d_call: TRBD1
cdr3_aa: CASSPPRQGLPTGELFF

v_call: TRBV13
j_call: TRBJ1-2
d_call: .
cdr3_aa: CASSPQQGVYGYTF

v_call: TRBV11-2
j_call: TRBJ2-3
d_call: TRBD2
cdr3_aa: CASSYLVGGDTDTQYF

v_call: TRBV10-3
j_call: TRBJ2-3
d_call: TRBD2
cdr3_aa: CAISESLTSGNTDTQYF

v_call: TRBV4-1
j_call: TRBJ2-5
d_call: .
cdr3_aa: CASSQTVSISETQYF

v_call: TRBV5-1
j_call: TRBJ2-6
d_call: .
cdr3_aa: CASSLVGNTGANVLTF

v_call: TRBV14
j_call: TRBJ1-6
d_call: .
cdr3_aa: CASSPRTASSYNSPLHF

v_call: TRBV28
j_call: TRBJ1-5
d_call: TRBD1
cdr3_aa: CASSLTTGGGQPQHF

v_call: TRBV6-1
j_call: TRBJ1-2
d_call: .
cdr3_aa: CASSDRGGSYGYTF

v_call: TRBV19
j_call: TRBJ2-1
d_call: .
cdr3_aa: CASSIDQRRVSYNEQFF

v_call: TRBV21-1
j_call: TRBJ1-2
d_call: .
cdr3_aa: CASLNFGQGYGYTF

v_call: TRBV7-2
j_call: TRBJ1-1
d_call: .
cdr3_aa: CASIHEMNTEAFF

v_call: TRBV7-6
j_call: TRBJ2-7
d_call: .
cdr3_aa: CASSLFGSIDEQYF

v_call: TRBV9
j_call: TRBJ1-4
d_call: .
cdr3_aa: CASSPQTAANEKLFF

v_call: TRBV11-2
j_call: TRBJ2-1
d_call: .
cdr3_aa: CASSLDKGYNEQFF

v_call: TRBV6-6
j_call: TRBJ2-7
d_call: .
cdr3_aa: CASSYSMARGFYEQYF

v_call: TRBV5-1
j_call: TRBJ2-3
d_call: TRBD2
cdr3_aa: CASSYRGAGATDTQYF

v_call: TRBV4-3
j_call: TRBJ2-3
d_call: .
cdr3_aa: CASSQSLADTQYF